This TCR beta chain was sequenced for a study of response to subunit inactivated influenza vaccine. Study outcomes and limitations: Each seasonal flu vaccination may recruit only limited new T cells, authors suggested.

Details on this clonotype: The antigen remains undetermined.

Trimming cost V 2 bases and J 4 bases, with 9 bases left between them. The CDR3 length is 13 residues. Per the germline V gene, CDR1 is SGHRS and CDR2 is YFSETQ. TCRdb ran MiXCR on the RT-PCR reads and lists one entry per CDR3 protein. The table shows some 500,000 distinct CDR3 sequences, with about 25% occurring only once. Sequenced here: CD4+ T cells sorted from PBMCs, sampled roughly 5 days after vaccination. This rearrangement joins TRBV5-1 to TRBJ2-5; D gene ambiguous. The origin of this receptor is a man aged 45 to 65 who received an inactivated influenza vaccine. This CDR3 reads CASSFWGSETQYF. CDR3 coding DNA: TGCGCCAGCAGCTTTTGGGGATCAGAGACCCAGTACTTC.